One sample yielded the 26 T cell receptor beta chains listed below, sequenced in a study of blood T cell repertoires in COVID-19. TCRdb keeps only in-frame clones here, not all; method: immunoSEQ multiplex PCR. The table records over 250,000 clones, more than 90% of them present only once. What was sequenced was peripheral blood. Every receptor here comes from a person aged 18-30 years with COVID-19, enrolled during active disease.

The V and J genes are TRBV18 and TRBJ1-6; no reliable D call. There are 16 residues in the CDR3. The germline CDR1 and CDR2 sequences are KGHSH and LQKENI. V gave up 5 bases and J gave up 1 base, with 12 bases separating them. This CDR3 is CASSGGGGSYNSPLHF. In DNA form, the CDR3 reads TGTGCCAGCTCAGGAGGAGGCGGGTCCTATAATTCACCCCTCCACTTT. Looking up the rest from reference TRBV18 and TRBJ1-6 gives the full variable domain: NAGVMQNPRHLVRRRGQEARLRCSPMKGHSHVYWYRQLPEEGLKFMVYLQKENIIDESGMPKERFSAEFPKEGPSILRIQQVVRGDSAAYFCASSGGGGSYNSPLHFGNGTRLTVT.

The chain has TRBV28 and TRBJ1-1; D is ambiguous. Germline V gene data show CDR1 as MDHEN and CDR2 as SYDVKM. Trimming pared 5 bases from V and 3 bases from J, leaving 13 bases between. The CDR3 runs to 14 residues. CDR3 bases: TGTGCCAGCAGTCCCCCTCTTTTATACACTGAAGCTTTCTTT. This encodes CASSPPLLYTEAFF.

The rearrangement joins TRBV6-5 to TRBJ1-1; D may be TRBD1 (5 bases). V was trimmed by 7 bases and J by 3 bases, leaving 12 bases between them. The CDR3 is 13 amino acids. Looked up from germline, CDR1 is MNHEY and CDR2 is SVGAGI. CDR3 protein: CASTRRGYTEAFF. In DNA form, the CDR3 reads TGTGCCAGCACGAGGCGGGGGTACACTGAAGCTTTCTTT.

The CDR3 sequence: CASSLRQGYEQYF. The CDR3 bases are TGTGCCAGCAGCCTACGACAGGGCTACGAGCAGTACTTC. The J gene is TRBJ2-7, the V gene TRBV7-2; 7 bases are shared with TRBD1. The CDR3 runs to 13 residues. Germline V lookup: CDR1 SGHTA, CDR2 FQGNSA. V gave up 5 bases and J gave up 3 bases; unmatched junction bases: 4.

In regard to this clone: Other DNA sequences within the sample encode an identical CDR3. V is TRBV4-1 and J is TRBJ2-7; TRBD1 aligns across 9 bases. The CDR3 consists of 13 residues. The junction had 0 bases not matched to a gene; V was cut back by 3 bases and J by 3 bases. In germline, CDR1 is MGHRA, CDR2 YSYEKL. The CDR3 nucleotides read TGCGCCAGCAGCCAGACAGGGGGCTACGAGCAGTACTTC. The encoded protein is CASSQTGGYEQYF.

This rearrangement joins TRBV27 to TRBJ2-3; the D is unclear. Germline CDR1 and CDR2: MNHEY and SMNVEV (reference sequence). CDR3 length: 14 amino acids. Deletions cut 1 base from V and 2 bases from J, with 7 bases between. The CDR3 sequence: CASSLFGNTDTQYF. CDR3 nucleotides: TGTGCCAGCAGTTTATTCGGTAACACAGATACGCAGTATTTT.

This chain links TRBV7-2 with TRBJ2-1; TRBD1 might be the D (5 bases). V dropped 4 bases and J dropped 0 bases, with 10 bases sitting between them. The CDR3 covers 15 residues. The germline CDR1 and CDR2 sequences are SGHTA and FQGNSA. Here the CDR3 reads CASSSRQSSYNEQFF. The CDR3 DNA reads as TGTGCCAGCAGCTCCAGACAGAGCTCCTACAATGAGCAGTTCTTC.

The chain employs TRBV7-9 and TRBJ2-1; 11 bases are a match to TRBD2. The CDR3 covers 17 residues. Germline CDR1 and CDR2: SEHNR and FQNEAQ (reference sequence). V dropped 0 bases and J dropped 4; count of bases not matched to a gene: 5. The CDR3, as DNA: TGTGCCAGCAGCTTAGCCCCAGGGACTAGCGGTTACAATGAGCAGTTCTTC. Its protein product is CASSLAPGTSGYNEQFF.

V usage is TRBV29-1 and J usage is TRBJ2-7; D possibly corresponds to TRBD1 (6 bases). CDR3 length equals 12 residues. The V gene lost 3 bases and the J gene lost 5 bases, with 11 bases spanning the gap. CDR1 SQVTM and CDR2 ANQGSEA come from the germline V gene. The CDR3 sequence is CSVDGDRNEQYF. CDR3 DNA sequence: TGCAGCGTTGATGGAGACAGGAACGAGCAGTACTTC.

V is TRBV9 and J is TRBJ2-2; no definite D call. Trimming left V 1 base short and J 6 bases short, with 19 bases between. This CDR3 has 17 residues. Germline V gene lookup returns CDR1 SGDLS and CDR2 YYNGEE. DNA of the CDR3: TGTGCCAGCAGCGTATCTGGAGCGCCTATTCCAGCCGGGGAGCTGTTTTTT. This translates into CASSVSGAPIPAGELFF.

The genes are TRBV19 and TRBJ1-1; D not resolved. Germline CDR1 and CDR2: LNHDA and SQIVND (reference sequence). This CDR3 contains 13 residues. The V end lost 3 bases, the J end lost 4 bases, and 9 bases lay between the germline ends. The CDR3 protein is CASSITRVTEAFF. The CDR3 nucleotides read TGTGCCAGTAGTATTACGAGGGTCACTGAAGCTTTCTTT.

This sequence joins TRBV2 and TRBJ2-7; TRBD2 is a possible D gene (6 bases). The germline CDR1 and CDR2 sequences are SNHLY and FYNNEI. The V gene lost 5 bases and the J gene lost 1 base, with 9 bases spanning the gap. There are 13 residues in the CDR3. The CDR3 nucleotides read TGTGCCAGCAGTTCGACTAGTTCCTACGAGCAGTACTTC. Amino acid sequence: CASSSTSSYEQYF.

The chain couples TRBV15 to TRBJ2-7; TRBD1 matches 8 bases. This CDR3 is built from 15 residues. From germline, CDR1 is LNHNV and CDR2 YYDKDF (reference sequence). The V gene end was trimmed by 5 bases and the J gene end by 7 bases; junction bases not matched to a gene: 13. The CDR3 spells CATSPPSGQAREQYF. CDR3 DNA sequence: TGTGCCACCAGCCCGCCGTCGGGACAGGCTCGGGAGCAGTACTTC.

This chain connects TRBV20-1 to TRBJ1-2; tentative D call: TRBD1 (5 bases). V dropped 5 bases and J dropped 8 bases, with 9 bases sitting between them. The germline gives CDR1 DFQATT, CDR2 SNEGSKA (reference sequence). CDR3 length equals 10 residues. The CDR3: CSAGREGYTF. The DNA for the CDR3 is TGCAGTGCTGGCAGGGAAGGCTACACCTTC.

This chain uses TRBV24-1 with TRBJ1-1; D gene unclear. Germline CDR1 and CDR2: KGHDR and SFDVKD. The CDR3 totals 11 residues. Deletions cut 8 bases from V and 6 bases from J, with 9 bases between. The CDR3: CATTLGSEAFF. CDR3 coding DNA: TGTGCCACCACACTGGGCTCTGAAGCTTTCTTT.

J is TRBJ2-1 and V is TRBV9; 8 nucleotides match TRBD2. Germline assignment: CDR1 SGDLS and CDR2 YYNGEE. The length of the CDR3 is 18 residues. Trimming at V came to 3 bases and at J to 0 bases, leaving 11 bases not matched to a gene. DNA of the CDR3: TGTGCCAGCAGCGCAAATAGCGGGAAAATGAGCTCCTACAATGAGCAGTTCTTC. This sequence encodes CASSANSGKMSSYNEQFF.

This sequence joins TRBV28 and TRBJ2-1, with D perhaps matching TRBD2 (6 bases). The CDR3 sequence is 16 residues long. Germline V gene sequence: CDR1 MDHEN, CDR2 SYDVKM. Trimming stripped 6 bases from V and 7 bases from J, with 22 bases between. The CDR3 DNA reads TGTGCCAGCAGGGGGCTAGCGCAGCTAGAGATGAATGAGCAGTTCTTC. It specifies CASRGLAQLEMNEQFF.

The CDR3 DNA follows: TGTGCCAGCAGTCGGGTTAGATTGGACGAGCAGTACTTC. Protein product: CASSRVRLDEQYF. The V call is TRBV2, the J call TRBJ2-7; unclear D gene. Per the germline V gene, CDR1 is SNHLY and CDR2 is FYNNEI. CDR3 length: 13 residues. Trimming took off 5 bases at V and 5 bases at J, with 13 bases between the two ends. Supplemented by reference TRBV2 and TRBJ2-7, the full variable domain reads EPEVTQTPSHQVTQMGQEVILRCVPISNHLYFYWYRQILGQKVEFLVSFYNNEISEKSEIFDDQFSVERPDGSNFTLKIRSTKLEDSAMYFCASSRVRLDEQYFGPGTRLTVT.

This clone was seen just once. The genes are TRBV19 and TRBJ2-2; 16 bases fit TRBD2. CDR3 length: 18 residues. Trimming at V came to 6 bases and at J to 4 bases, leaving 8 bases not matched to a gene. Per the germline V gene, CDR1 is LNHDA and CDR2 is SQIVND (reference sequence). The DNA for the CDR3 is TGTGCCAGTAGCCGGGGACTAGCGGGAGGGCGGTTCACCGGGGAGCTGTTTTTT. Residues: CASSRGLAGGRFTGELFF.

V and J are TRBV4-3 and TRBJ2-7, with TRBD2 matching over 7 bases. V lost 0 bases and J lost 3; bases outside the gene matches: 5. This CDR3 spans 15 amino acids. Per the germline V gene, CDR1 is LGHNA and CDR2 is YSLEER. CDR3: CASSQDPSGIYEQYF. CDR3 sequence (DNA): TGCGCCAGCAGCCAAGATCCCAGCGGGATCTACGAGCAGTACTTC.

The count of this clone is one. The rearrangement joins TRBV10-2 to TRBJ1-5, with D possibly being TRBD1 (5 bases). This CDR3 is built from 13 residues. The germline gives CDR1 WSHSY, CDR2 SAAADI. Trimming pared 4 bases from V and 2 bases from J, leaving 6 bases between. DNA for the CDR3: TGCGCCAGCAGTGTGACAGGCAATCAGCCCCAGCATTTT. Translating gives CASSVTGNQPQHF.

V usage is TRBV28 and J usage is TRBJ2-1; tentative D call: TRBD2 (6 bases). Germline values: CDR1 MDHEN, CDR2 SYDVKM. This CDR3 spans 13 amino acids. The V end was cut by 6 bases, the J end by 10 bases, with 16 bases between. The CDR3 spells CASSFRGAGEQFF. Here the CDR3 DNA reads TGTGCCAGCAGCTTTCGAGGCGCGGGGGAGCAGTTCTTC.

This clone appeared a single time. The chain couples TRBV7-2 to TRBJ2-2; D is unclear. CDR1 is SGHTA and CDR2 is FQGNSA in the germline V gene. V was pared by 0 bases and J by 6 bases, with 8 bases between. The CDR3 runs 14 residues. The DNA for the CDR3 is TGTGCCAGCAGCTTAGCCTCTTTTGCCGGGGAGCTGTTTTTT. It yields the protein CASSLASFAGELFF. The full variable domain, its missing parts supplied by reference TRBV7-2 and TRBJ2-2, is GAGVSQSPSNKVTEKGKDVELRCDPISGHTALYWYRQSLGQGLEFLIYFQGNSAPDKSGLPSDRFSAERTGGSVSTLTIQRTQQEDSAVYLCASSLASFAGELFFGEGSRLTVL.

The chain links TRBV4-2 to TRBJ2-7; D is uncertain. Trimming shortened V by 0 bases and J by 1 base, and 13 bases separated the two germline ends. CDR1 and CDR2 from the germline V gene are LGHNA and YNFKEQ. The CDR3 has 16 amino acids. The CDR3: CASSQEGAQLSYEQYF. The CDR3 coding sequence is TGTGCCAGCAGCCAAGAGGGTGCACAGCTTTCCTACGAGCAGTACTTC.

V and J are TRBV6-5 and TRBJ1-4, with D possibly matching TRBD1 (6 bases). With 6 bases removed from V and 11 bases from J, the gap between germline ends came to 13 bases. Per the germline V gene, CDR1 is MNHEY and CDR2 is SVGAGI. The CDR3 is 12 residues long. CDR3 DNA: TGTGCCAGCAGGGGGGCGGACGGGAAACTGTTTTTT. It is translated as CASRGADGKLFF.

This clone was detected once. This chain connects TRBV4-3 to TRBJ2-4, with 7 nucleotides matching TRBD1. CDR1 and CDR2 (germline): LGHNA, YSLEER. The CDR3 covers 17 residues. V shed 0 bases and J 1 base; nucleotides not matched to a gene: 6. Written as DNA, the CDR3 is TGCGCCAGCAGCCAAGAACAGGGGTGGAGCGCCAAAAACATTCAGTACTTC. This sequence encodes CASSQEQGWSAKNIQYF.